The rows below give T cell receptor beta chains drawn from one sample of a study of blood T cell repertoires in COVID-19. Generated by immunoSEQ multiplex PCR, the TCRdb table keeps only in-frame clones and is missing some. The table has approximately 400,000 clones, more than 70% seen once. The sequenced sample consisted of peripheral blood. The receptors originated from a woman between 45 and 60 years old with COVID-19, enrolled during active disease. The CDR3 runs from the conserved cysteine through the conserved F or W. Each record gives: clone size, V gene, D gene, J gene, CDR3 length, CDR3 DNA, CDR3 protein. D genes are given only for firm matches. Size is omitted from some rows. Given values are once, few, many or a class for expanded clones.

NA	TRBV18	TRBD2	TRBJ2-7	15	TGTGCCAGCTCACCCCTAGCGGGGGGGCAACCCGAGCAGTACTTC	CASSPLAGGQPEQYF
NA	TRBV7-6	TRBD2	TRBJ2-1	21	TGTGCCAGCAGCCCTGTGGCGACTAGCGGGGGGTTCGCCAGCTCCTACAATGAGCAGTTCTTC	CASSPVATSGGFASSYNEQFF
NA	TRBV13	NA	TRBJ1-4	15	TGTGCCAGCAGCCTTTACTCGGAGGATGGCGAAAAACTGTTTTTT	CASSLYSEDGEKLFF
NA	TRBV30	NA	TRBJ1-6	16	TGTGCCTGGAGCTCCGGAGGCGAGTCCTATAATTCACCCCTCCACTTT	CAWSSGGESYNSPLHF
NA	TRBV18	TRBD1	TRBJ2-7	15	TGTGCCAGCTCATCCCCGGGACAGGGGGGCTACGAGCAGTACTTC	CASSSPGQGGYEQYF
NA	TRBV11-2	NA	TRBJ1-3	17	TGTGCCAGCAGCTTATTCACGGGGGGGATCTCTGGAAACACCATATATTTT	CASSLFTGGISGNTIYF
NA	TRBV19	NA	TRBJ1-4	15	TGTGCCAGTAGTCAACAAGGGGCGGCTAATGAAAAACTGTTTTTT	CASSQQGAANEKLFF
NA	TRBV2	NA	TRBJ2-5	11	TGTGCCAGCAGTGAGGACTACCTGAAATACTTC	CASSEDYLKYF
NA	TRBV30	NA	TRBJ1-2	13	TGTGCCTGGAGTGGGCCTTCAGGTTATGGCTACACCTTC	CAWSGPSGYGYTF
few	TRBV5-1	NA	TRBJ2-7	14	TGCGCCAGCAGCTTGGTAACAGGGAGCTACGAGCAGTACTTC	CASSLVTGSYEQYF
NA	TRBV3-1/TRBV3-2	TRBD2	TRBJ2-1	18	TGTGCCAGCAGCCCCAAGGCGGGGGGGGATCCCTCCTACAATGAGCAGTTCTTC	CASSPKAGGDPSYNEQFF
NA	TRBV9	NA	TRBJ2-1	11	TGTGCCAGCAGCGTAGCGTATGAGCAGTTCTTC	CASSVAYEQFF
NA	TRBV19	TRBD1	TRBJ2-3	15	TGTGCCAGTAGTTTGAGAAGACAGGGGTCAGATACGCAGTATTTT	CASSLRRQGSDTQYF
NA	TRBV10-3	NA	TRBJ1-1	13	TGTGCCATCAGCCCGTCGGGGGGCACTGAAGCTTTCTTT	CAISPSGGTEAFF
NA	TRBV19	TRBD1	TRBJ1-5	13	TGTGCCAGTAGTCGACAGGGAATACAGCCCCAGCATTTT	CASSRQGIQPQHF
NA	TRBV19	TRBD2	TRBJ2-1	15	TGTGCCAGTACCACATGGACGGGGGGGGTAAATGAGCAGTTCTTC	CASTTWTGGVNEQFF
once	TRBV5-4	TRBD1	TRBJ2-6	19	TGTGCCAGCAGCTTGAATTCGAGACAGGGGGCGTGGGGGGCCAACGTCCTGACTTTC	CASSLNSRQGAWGANVLTF
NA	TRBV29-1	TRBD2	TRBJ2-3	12	TGCAGCGATAGCGGGGGTTCAGATACGCAGTATTTT	CSDSGGSDTQYF
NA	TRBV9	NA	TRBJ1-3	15	TGTGCCAGCAGCGTAGGACTCAACTCTGGAAACACCATATATTTT	CASSVGLNSGNTIYF
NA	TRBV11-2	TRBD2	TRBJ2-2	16	TGTGCCAGCAGCTCTTGGGAGCGGGAGAACACCGGGGAGCTGTTTTTT	CASSSWERENTGELFF
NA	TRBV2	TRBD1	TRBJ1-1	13	TGTGCCAGGGAAGTAGGGGGCCGCACTGAAGCTTTCTTT	CAREVGGRTEAFF
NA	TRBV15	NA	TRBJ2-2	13	TGTGCCACCAGCGTCGTATCGGGGGGGGAGCTGTTTTTT	CATSVVSGGELFF
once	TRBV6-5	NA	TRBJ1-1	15	TGTGCCAGCAGTTACTCGACACAGGCGAACACTGAAGCTTTCTTT	CASSYSTQANTEAFF
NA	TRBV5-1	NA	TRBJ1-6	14	TGCGCCAGCAGCACTCGACAGGATAATTCACCCCTCCACTTT	CASSTRQDNSPLHF
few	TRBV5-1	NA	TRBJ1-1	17	TGCGCCAGCAGCTCCAACAGGGACGGGGTGATGAACACTGAAGCTTTCTTT	CASSSNRDGVMNTEAFF
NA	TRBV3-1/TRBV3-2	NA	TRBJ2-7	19	TGTGCCAGCAGCCAAGGGGGTGTCGCGGGGGCCACGCCTTGGAACGAGCAGTACTTC	CASSQGGVAGATPWNEQYF
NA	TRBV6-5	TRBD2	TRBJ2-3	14	TGTGCCAGCAGGGCGGGACTAGCTACAGATACGCAGTATTTT	CASRAGLATDTQYF
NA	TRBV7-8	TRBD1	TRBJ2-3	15	TGTGCCAGCAGCACAGGGACAGGGGGGTGGGATACGCAGTATTTT	CASSTGTGGWDTQYF
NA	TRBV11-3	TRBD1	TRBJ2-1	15	TGTGCCAGCAGTCAAGGGGACAGCACCTACAATGAGCAGTTCTTC	CASSQGDSTYNEQFF
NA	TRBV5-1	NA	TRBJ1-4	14	TGCGCCAGCAGCCCTTCAGTCCAGAATGAAAAACTGTTTTTT	CASSPSVQNEKLFF
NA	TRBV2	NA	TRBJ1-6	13	TGTGCCAGCAGCCTCCGGGACACTTCACCCCTCCACTTT	CASSLRDTSPLHF
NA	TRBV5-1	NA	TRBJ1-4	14	TGCGCCAGCAGCGCAGGGGTTGCAAATGAAAAACTGTTTTTT	CASSAGVANEKLFF
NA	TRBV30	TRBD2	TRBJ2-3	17	TGTGCCTGGAGCGGGACTAGCGGGGGGTCTAGCACAGATACGCAGTATTTT	CAWSGTSGGSSTDTQYF
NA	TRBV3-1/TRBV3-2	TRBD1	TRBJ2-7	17	TGTGCCAGCAGCCTCGGGACAGGGGGTCCTAGCTCCTACGAGCAGTACTTC	CASSLGTGGPSSYEQYF
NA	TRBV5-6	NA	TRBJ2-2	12	TGTGCCAGCAGCGGCACCAGCGGGGAGCTGTTTTTT	CASSGTSGELFF
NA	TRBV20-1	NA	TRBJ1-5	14	TGCAGTGCTAGTCGGGCTGGGGGGACTCAGCCCCAGCATTTT	CSASRAGGTQPQHF
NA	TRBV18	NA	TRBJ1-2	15	TGTGCCAGCTCACCACTAAACCTCCGTATAGCCGGCTACACCTTC	CASSPLNLRIAGYTF
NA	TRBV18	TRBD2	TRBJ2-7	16	TGTGCCAGCTCACAGCTCCCCGGACTAGCGAACGACGAGCAGTACTTC	CASSQLPGLANDEQYF
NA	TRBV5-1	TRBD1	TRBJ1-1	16	TGCGCCAGCAGCCCGCTGACAGGGGCCCTCCTAACTGAAGCTTTCTTT	CASSPLTGALLTEAFF
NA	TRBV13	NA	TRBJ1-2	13	TGTGCCAGCAGCTTATCGGGGGTAGAGGGCTACACCTTC	CASSLSGVEGYTF
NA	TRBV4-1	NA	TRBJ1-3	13	TGCGCCAGCAGCCAACCCAGTGGAAACACCATATATTTT	CASSQPSGNTIYF
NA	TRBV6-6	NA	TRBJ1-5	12	TGTGCCAGCAGTTTGGCGGATCAGCCCCAGCATTTT	CASSLADQPQHF
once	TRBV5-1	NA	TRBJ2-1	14	TGCGCCAGCAGCTCTACCCGGAGGGGCAATGAGCAGTTCTTC	CASSSTRRGNEQFF
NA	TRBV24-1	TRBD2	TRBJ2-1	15	TGTGCCACCAGTGACCTAGCGGGGAGTATCAATGAGCAGTTCTTC	CATSDLAGSINEQFF
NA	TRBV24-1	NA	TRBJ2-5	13	TGTGCCACCAGTGAAGCAGGGTTGGCGACCCAGTACTTC	CATSEAGLATQYF